This entry describes one T cell receptor beta chain. The antigen is not known. These donors counted as nominally healthy when sampled, but unrecorded immune exposures were likely. These data belong to a study of cytomegalovirus exposure and HLA in healthy donors. The V gene's germline CDR1 is SNHLY and CDR2 FYNNEI. V lost 4 bases to trimming and J lost 1 base, with 7 bases between them. The CDR3 loop spans 14 amino acids. Overall study results and limits: Looking again later, the authors saw that most CMV-associated TCR beta chains seemed HLA-restricted. Reports indicated that the classifier achieved high specificity and sensitivity in diagnosing cytomegalovirus status.

Primers: 60 Vbeta forward and 13 Jbeta reverse. The protocol was immunoSEQ multiplex PCR, while the TCRdb copy is restricted to in-frame clones and leaves out a portion. The sample consists of about 130,000 clones, roughly 78% of them appearing once. This sequence was found in a man aged 25-40 years in good health and CMV-seropositive. V usage is TRBV2 and J usage is TRBJ2-2; D is unresolved. Sample: PBMCs. CDR3 sequence: CASSAQRNTGELFF. CDR3 bases: TGTGCCAGCAGTGCCCAGCGGAACACCGGGGAGCTGTTTTTT.